Given below is one TCR beta chain in context. TCRdb's table, derived via immunoSEQ multiplex PCR, lists solely in-frame clones and lacks some. The profile covers 250,000 to 350,000 clones, with about nine tenths appearing a single time and 11% taken by the ten largest. V was clipped by 5 bases and J by 5 bases; unmatched bases: 8. Germline V gene sequence: CDR1 SGHNT, CDR2 YENEEA. The CDR3 runs 15 residues. The data belong to a study of blood T cell repertoires in COVID-19. Study-wide background: Sample material is recorded as cDNA or gDNA derived from T cells, B-cell-depleted T cells, or PBMCs.

The sequencing input was peripheral blood. V and J are TRBV11-3 and TRBJ2-1, with 8 positions matching TRBD1. This TCR was recovered from a woman aged 25 to 39 with COVID-19, enrolled during active disease. CDR3 loop: CASSLDRGEHNEQFF. Written as DNA, the CDR3 is TGTGCCAGCAGCCTCGACAGGGGAGAACACAATGAGCAGTTCTTC.